Included here is one TCR beta chain sequence, with context. Methods used by the authors: Amplified reference gene primers provided the basis for estimating nucleated cell counts. Assay: immunoSEQ multiplex PCR; the TCRdb copy retains only in-frame clones and omits some. V and J calls and clone size come straight from that table; D and trimming were deduced from the DNA. The profile shows 45,000 to 55,000 clones, 88% of them singletons. The sample belongs to a study of blood T cell repertoires in COVID-19. The overall study: Collection of acute and convalescent COVID-19 samples took place in the United States, Italy and Spain. In each case, the material was cDNA or gDNA derived from T cells, B-cell-depleted T cells, or PBMCs.

The junction had 7 bases not matched to a gene; V was cut back by 3 bases and J by 5 bases. CDR3 length: 15 amino acids. Germline loops: CDR1 LNHNV, CDR2 YYDKDF (reference sequence). The sample comprised peripheral blood. The sequence was obtained from a human donor in a cohort sampled during active COVID-19. The rearrangement links TRBV15 to TRBJ2-5; 9 bases map to TRBD1. CDR3 DNA: TGTGCCACCAGCAGGGAACAGGGGGCAAGGGAGACCCAGTACTTC. Translated: CATSREQGARETQYF.